This TCR beta chain emerged from a study of molecular identifiers for immune sequencing clone quantification. Turning to the study itself: Five aliquots were made in replicates from the RNA of roughly 20,000 or 100,000 naive CD8 cells, and four were sequenced.

Sorting selected naive CD8 T cells with a CD8+CD4-CCR7+CD45RA+ phenotype. Whole-study findings and limits: In naive cells, under 1% of molecules belonged to clones above 20 RNA copies, against over 97% in effector cells.

The sample holds many counts of this clonotype. Its antigen remains unidentified. Listed TCR primers and previously described methods were used for bulk TCR libraries. In TCRdb, the PCR reads were re-called with MiXCR into one record per CDR3 protein. The table includes about half a million distinct CDR3 sequences, over 20% detected once. The germline CDR1 and CDR2 sequences are SGDLS and YYNGEE. V was cut by 1 base and J by 4 bases, with 11 bases left in between. The CDR3 consists of 15 residues. This sequence originates from a human donor in good health. Some libraries in this study had Jurkat cell RNA spiked in. The V call is TRBV9, the J call TRBJ2-2; D possibly corresponds to TRBD1 (5 bases). The sequenced sample consisted of naive CD8+ T cells from blood, with Jurkat cell RNA spiked in. Subset of the sample: FACS-sorted CD8+CD4-CCR7+CD45RA+ naive T cells. CDR3 sequence (DNA): TGTGCCAGCAGCGTAACCCCAGGGCCCACCGGGGAGCTGTTTTTT. This translates into CASSVTPGPTGELFF. Based on the CDR3 plus reference TRBV9 and TRBJ2-2, the full variable domain is DSGVTQTPKHLITATGQRVTLRCSPRSGDLSVYWYQQSLDQGLQFLIQYYNGEERAKGNILERFSAQQFPDLHSELNLSSLELGDSALYFCASSVTPGPTGELFFGEGSRLTVL.